These T cell receptor beta chains were read from a single sample in a study of CD4+ T cells in melanoma. Only in-frame clones appear in the TCRdb table, and some are missing; sequencing was by immunoSEQ multiplex PCR. The sample gives tens of thousands of clones, 60% to 75% of which show up once; 4.5% to 6% is in the top ten. What was sequenced was tumor tissue. These receptors were obtained from a human donor with melanoma. Each CDR3 is given with its conserved first and last residue. D genes are given only for firm matches. Rows give clone size only sometimes, using once, few, many, or a class for an expanded clone.

D	size	V	J	CDR3	DNA
NA	NA	TRBV18	TRBJ2-7	CASSLVQGGGEQYF	TGTGCCAGCTCACTAGTCCAGGGTGGTGGCGAGCAGTACTTC
NA	few	TRBV10-2	TRBJ2-2	CASSGDTGELFF	TGCGCCAGCAGTGGGGACACCGGGGAGCTGTTTTTT
TRBD2	NA	TRBV7-7	TRBJ2-7	CASSPGLAGSEQYF	TGTGCTAGCAGCCCTGGACTAGCGGGTAGCGAGCAGTACTTC
NA	NA	TRBV7-9	TRBJ1-3	CASSLWGQGPSGNTIYF	TGTGCCAGCAGCTTATGGGGGCAGGGACCCTCTGGAAACACCATATATTTT
NA	NA	TRBV9	TRBJ1-5	CASSVTGSNQPQHF	TGTGCCAGCAGCGTAACGGGTAGCAATCAGCCCCAGCATTTT
TRBD1	NA	TRBV11-2	TRBJ1-6	CASSLGSPGQGLNSPLHF	TGTGCCAGCAGCTTAGGGTCCCCGGGACAGGGACTTAATTCACCCCTCCACTTT
TRBD2	NA	TRBV6-1	TRBJ2-7	CASSAGGDSYEQYF	TGTGCCAGCAGTGCGGGAGGGGACTCCTACGAGCAGTACTTC
NA	NA	TRBV7-3	TRBJ2-3	CASSFDRGTQYF	TGTGCCAGCAGTTTCGACCGGGGAACGCAGTATTTT
NA	NA	TRBV9	TRBJ1-2	CASSVGGGGADYGYTF	TGTGCCAGCAGCGTAGGGGGCGGGGGGGCGGACTATGGCTACACCTTC
NA	NA	TRBV21-1	TRBJ1-3	CASRTGLHARNTIYF	TGTGCCAGCAGGACGGGGTTACACGCACGAAACACCATATATTTT
TRBD1	NA	TRBV7-2	TRBJ1-1	CASSPRGGNTEAFF	TGTGCCAGCAGCCCCAGGGGGGGGAACACTGAAGCTTTCTTT
NA	many	TRBV11-2	TRBJ1-2	CASSLGGSILGYTF	TGTGCCAGCAGCTTAGGGGGGAGCATCCTAGGCTACACCTTC
NA	NA	TRBV27	TRBJ2-7	CASSLGGTVDEQYF	TGTGCCAGCAGTTTAGGGGGAACGGTCGACGAGCAGTACTTC
NA	few	TRBV19	TRBJ1-5	CASSEQGESNQPQHF	TGTGCCAGTAGTGAACAGGGTGAAAGCAATCAGCCCCAGCATTTT
NA	NA	TRBV9	TRBJ1-2	CASSPRTGEGNYGYTF	TGTGCCAGCAGCCCCCGGACCGGAGAAGGTAACTATGGCTACACCTTC
NA	NA	TRBV11-3	TRBJ2-1	CASSLDGDNEQFF	TGTGCCAGCAGCTTAGATGGTGACAATGAGCAGTTCTTC
TRBD1	NA	TRBV2	TRBJ1-2	CATRDRANYGYTF	TGTGCCACTAGGGACAGAGCTAACTATGGCTACACCTTC
TRBD1	few	TRBV5-6	TRBJ1-6	CASSYPGQYNSPLHF	TGTGCCAGCAGTTATCCGGGACAGTATAATTCACCCCTCCACTTT
TRBD1	NA	TRBV7-9	TRBJ1-4	CASSFLQGALTNEKLFF	TGTGCCAGCAGCTTCCTCCAGGGGGCTCTAACTAATGAAAAACTGTTTTTT
TRBD2	NA	TRBV5-8	TRBJ2-3	CASRRTSGVETDTQYF	TGTGCCAGCAGGAGGACTAGCGGGGTCGAAACAGATACGCAGTATTTT
NA	few	TRBV5-1	TRBJ2-5	CASSWTEQETQYF	TGCGCCAGCAGCTGGACGGAACAAGAGACCCAGTACTTC